The clone carrying this TCR beta chain was detected ten times or more. These data come from a study of tumor-infiltrating lymphocytes in primary liver carcinoma. For the study at large: Samples yielded about 3.5 to 7.5 million productive TCRbeta reads, similar across tissue types.

A constant-region primer served to make TCR beta cDNA from roughly 500 ng total RNA. ARM-PCR was slightly modified, and three nested multiplex PCR rounds with it gave rise to the TCR beta libraries. Primers for the first two PCR rounds were TRBV1-TRBV30 forward primers and a C-beta reverse primer (10 cycles per round). TCRdb itself ran the multiplex PCR reads through MiXCR, one entry per CDR3 protein. The sample has approximately 22,000 distinct CDR3 sequences; approximately 70% are singletons. J lost 4 bases, V lost 3 bases, and 18 bases had no gene match. CDR3 length equals 18 residues. Germline V gene sequence: CDR1 KGHSH, CDR2 LQKENI. DNA and RNA were both co-extracted from about 19-30 mg of bulk tissue that had not been sorted. Treatment-naive at the time, the patients had chronic HBV infection. Per tumor, sampling covered five separate regions. All tumor samples contained more than 85% viable tumor cells.

The chain employs TRBV18 and TRBJ2-7; 7 nucleotides agree with TRBD2. This clonotype was sampled from a man aged 35 to 55 with primary liver carcinoma and hepatitis B virus infection. Sequencing input: liver tumor tissue from sampling region 1. As to subset: tumor region T1, superior pole. CDR3 coding DNA: TGTGCCAGCTCACCCTTCACCGGGGGGTTGTCGGGGCTTTACGAGCAGTACTTC. Translation gives CASSPFTGGLSGLYEQYF. Filled out from reference TRBV18 and TRBJ2-7, the complete variable domain reads NAGVMQNPRHLVRRRGQEARLRCSPMKGHSHVYWYRQLPEEGLKFMVYLQKENIIDESGMPKERFSAEFPKEGPSILRIQQVVRGDSAAYFCASSPFTGGLSGLYEQYFGPGTRLTVT.